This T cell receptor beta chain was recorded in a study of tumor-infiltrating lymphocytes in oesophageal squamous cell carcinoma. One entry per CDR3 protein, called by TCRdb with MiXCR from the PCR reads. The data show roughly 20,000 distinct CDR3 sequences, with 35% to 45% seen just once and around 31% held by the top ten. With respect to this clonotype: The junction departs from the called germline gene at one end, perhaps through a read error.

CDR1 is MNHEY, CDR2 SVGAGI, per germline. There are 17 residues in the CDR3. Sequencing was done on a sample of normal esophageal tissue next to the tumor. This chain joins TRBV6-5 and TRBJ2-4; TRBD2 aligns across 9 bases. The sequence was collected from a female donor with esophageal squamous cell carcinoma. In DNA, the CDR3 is TGTGCCAGCAGTTACTCGGGGCTAGCGGGGATCTACAATGAGCGGTTCTTC. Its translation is CASSYSGLAGIYNERFF.